What follows are 23 T cell receptor beta chains derived from one specimen sequenced in a study of Tregs in tolerant kidney transplant recipients. Clones were sequenced by immunoSEQ multiplex PCR, and TCRdb holds only the in-frame ones, with some missing. The record lists about 16,000 clones, of which the ten most abundant hold 3.5%. Related graft donors supplied nonmyeloablative bone marrow transplants, and mixed chimerism was transient. Sequencing used CD4+ T cells from blood (PBMCs), obtained 12 months after the transplant. The receptors stem from a human patient who received a combined kidney and bone marrow transplant. The graft donor may account for some of the T cells.

This clone is labeled medium-sized (0.01 to 0.1%) based on frequency. The read ends 3 residues early relative to the CDR3; the germline J gene fills the gap. The chain employs TRBV5-1 and TRBJ2-3, with 10 bases matching TRBD2. CDR3 length: 15 amino acids. After removal of 0 bases from V and 4 bases from J, the junction contained 2 bases not matched to a gene. CDR1 and CDR2 (germline): SGHRS, YFSETQ. CDR3 in amino acids: CASSLASGSPDTQYF. The sequenced CDR3 bases are TGCGCCAGCAGCTTGGCTAGCGGGAGCCCAGATACG. Looking up the rest from reference TRBV5-1 and TRBJ2-3 gives the full variable domain: KAGVTQTPRYLIKTRGQQVTLSCSPISGHRSVSWYQQTPGQGLQFLFEYFSETQRNKGNFPGRFSGRQFSNSRSEMNVSTLELGDSALYLCASSLASGSPDTQYFGPGTRLTVL.

Of note for this clone: The sequence runs out 3 residues before the end of the CDR3; the remainder is reconstructed from the germline J gene. The chain has TRBV5-5 and TRBJ1-4; D not resolved. This CDR3 comprises 15 residues. V was shortened by 4 bases and J by 0 bases, with 10 bases between the two germline ends. CDR1 and CDR2 from the germline V gene are SGHKS and YYEKEE (reference sequence). The CDR3 bases that were read are TGTGCCAGCAGCGGCAATACAGCAACTAATGAAAAA. This codes for CASSGNTATNEK. The CDR3, in full, reads CASSGNTATNEKLFF.

Comments on this clone: The read ends 3 residues early relative to the CDR3; the germline J gene fills the gap. V gene TRBV30 combines with J gene TRBJ2-7; no clear D gene. CDR3 size: 11 residues. Germline-derived CDR1 and CDR2 are GTSNPN and SVGIG (reference sequence). Trimming removed 2 bases from V and 3 bases from J, with 5 bases in between. CDR3 DNA (partial): TGTGCCTGGAGTTCCTTCTACGAG. Protein product: CAWSSFYE. The complete CDR3 protein is CAWSSFYEQYF. The complete variable domain, with remaining parts taken from reference TRBV30 and TRBJ2-7, reads SQTIHQWPATLVQPVGSPLSLECTVEGTSNPNLYWYRQAAGRGLQLLFYSVGIGQISSEVPQNLSASRPQDRQFILSSKKLLLSDSGFYLCAWSSFYEQYFGPGTRLTVT.

Remarks on this clone: With the read ending 3 residues before the CDR3 end, the germline J gene is used to fill in that end. The chain couples TRBV19 to TRBJ2-7; 10 bases fit TRBD2. Germline V gene lookup returns CDR1 LNHDA and CDR2 SQIVND (reference sequence). The CDR3 contains 14 residues. V dropped 4 bases and J dropped 2; count of bases not matched to a gene: 2. Here the CDR3 reads CASSKREGTYEQYF. Partial CDR3 DNA: TGTGCCAGTAGTAAGCGGGAGGGCACCTACGAG.

In regard to this clone: The read stops 3 residues short of the end of the CDR3; the missing end is completed from the germline J gene. J is TRBJ2-1 and V is TRBV20-1, with a weak D call TRBD2 (6 bases). Germline V gives CDR1 DFQATT, CDR2 SNEGSKA (reference sequence). V lost 0 bases to trimming and J lost 0 bases, with 9 bases between them. The CDR3 spans 15 residues. This CDR3 is CSARDWGVSYNEQFF. The part of the CDR3 DNA that was read is TGCAGTGCTAGAGATTGGGGGGTCTCCTACAATGAG.

About this clone itself: Coverage ceases 3 residues before the CDR3 finishes, and the germline J gene fills in the end. The chain recombines TRBV7-8 with TRBJ2-3; TRBD1 matches at 9 bases. The V gene end was trimmed by 2 bases and the J gene end by 4 bases; junction bases not matched to a gene: 10. This CDR3 contains 17 residues. Germline V gene sequence: CDR1 SGHVS, CDR2 FQNEAQ. The DNA read from the CDR3 is TGTGCCAGCAGCTTAAGGGACAGGGCTTTGTTGGCAGATACG. This sequence encodes CASSLRDRALLADT. The whole CDR3 protein reads CASSLRDRALLADTQYF.

Points on this clone: The CDR3 end is not reached by the read, which stops 3 residues before it; the germline J gene fills it in. The chain carries TRBV20-1 and TRBJ2-2; 8 bases agree with TRBD1. Per germline, CDR1 DFQATT and CDR2 SNEGSKA (reference sequence). The CDR3 has 15 amino acids. The trim removed 1 base at V and 5 bases at J, leaving 6 bases unmatched. The covered CDR3 bases are TGCAGTGCTAGAGTAGACACAGGGGGAACCGGGGAG. Translating gives CSARVDTGGTGE. The whole CDR3 protein is CSARVDTGGTGELFF.

The CDR3 bases that were read are TGCGCCAGCAGCCAAGGAGACAGGGAGTATCGCTATGGC. Translating gives CASSQGDREYRYG. The full-length CDR3 reads as CASSQGDREYRYGYTF. The genes are TRBV4-1 and TRBJ1-2; TRBD1 aligns across 7 bases. The CDR3 is cut off 3 residues early in the read; its end comes from the germline J gene. The CDR3 contains 16 residues. V trimming: 1 base; J trimming: 4 bases; junction bases outside the gene matches: 9. CDR1 is MGHRA, CDR2 YSYEKL, per germline.

Details on this clone: The sequence runs out 3 residues before the end of the CDR3; the remainder is reconstructed from the germline J gene. This chain links TRBV5-1 with TRBJ2-2, with D uncertain. The CDR3 is 15 residues long. Trimming removed 0 bases from V and 1 base from J, with 7 bases in between. CDR1 is SGHRS and CDR2 is YFSETQ in the germline V gene. The CDR3 spells CASSLALVNTGELFF. The sequenced part of the CDR3 DNA is TGCGCCAGCAGCTTGGCTCTTGTGAACACCGGGGAG.

With regard to this clone: The read stops 3 residues short of the end of the CDR3; the missing end is completed from the germline J gene. V and J are TRBV7-3 and TRBJ2-2; D is unresolved. The CDR3 runs to 13 residues. Germline assignment: CDR1 SGHTA and CDR2 FQGTGA. The V and J ends lost 1 base and 5 bases respectively, with 5 bases between them. Partial CDR3 DNA: TGTGCCAGCAGCTTAATAGCAACCGGGGAG. This sequence encodes CASSLIATGE. The CDR3, in full, reads CASSLIATGELFF.

Note on this clone: The CDR3 end is not reached by the read, which stops 3 residues before it; the germline J gene fills it in. The rearrangement links TRBV6-2 or TRBV6-3 to TRBJ2-5; 9 bases line up with TRBD2. Trimming cost V 6 bases and J 2 bases; bases outside gene matches: 1. The CDR3 loop spans 13 amino acids. From germline, CDR1 is MNHEY and CDR2 SVGEGT. The part of the CDR3 DNA that was read is TGTGCCAGCAGGACTAGCGGACAAGAGACC. Its protein is CASRTSGQET. The entire CDR3 protein reads CASRTSGQETQYF.

Points on this clone: Read data end 3 residues before the CDR3 end; the end is taken from the germline J gene. The chain is built from TRBV19 and TRBJ2-6; 9 bases line up with TRBD1. Unmatched junction bases numbered 6, after V lost 4 bases and J lost 2 bases. The CDR3 totals 17 residues. Germline values: CDR1 LNHDA, CDR2 SQIVND (reference sequence). The CDR3 loop is CASSTGTGSAGANVLTF. Partial CDR3 DNA: TGTGCCAGTAGTACCGGGACAGGGTCCGCTGGGGCCAACGTC.

With respect to this clone: Read sequence stops 3 residues before the CDR3 end, and the germline J gene provides the missing end. The chain uses TRBV5-1 and TRBJ2-2, with 7 bases matching TRBD1. This CDR3 is built from 15 residues. The ends lost 4 bases at V and 1 base at J; junction bases unmatched: 4. Germline-derived CDR1 and CDR2 are SGHRS and YFSETQ. The DNA read from the CDR3 is TGCGCCAGCAGCGGGACAGAATGGAACACCGGGGAG. It is translated as CASSGTEWNTGE. The entire CDR3 reads CASSGTEWNTGELFF.

Comments on this clone: With the read ending 3 residues before the CDR3 end, the germline J gene is used to fill in that end. The rearrangement links TRBV5-1 to TRBJ2-1, with 7 bases that match TRBD1. J gave up 8 bases and V 4 bases, and 3 bases lay outside the gene matches. Per the germline V gene, CDR1 is SGHRS and CDR2 is YFSETQ. CDR3 length: 12 amino acids. CDR3 amino acids: CASSVQGHEQFF. Incomplete CDR3 DNA: TGCGCCAGCAGCGTACAGGGGCATGAG.

Details on this clone: The CDR3 end lies 3 residues beyond the end of the read and is filled in from the germline J gene. The rearrangement joins TRBV6-1 to TRBJ1-2; a weak D match, TRBD1 (6 bases). CDR1 and CDR2 (germline): MNHNS, SASEGT. The CDR3 is made up of 15 amino acids. V lost 3 bases and J 5 bases, leaving 16 bases between the germline ends. The CDR3 loop reads CASSDGRGRGYGYTF. CDR3 DNA (partial): TGTGCCAGCAGTGATGGCCGGGGCAGGGGTTATGGC.

Note on this clone: The sequenced fragment ends 3 residues before the CDR3 boundary, so the rest is inferred from the germline J gene. The chain has TRBV18 and TRBJ2-3; 12 bases agree with TRBD2. The CDR3 is 16 amino acids. Unmatched junction bases numbered 4, after V lost 6 bases and J lost 0 bases. The germline gives CDR1 KGHSH, CDR2 LQKENI. The CDR3 here is CASSPGLAGSTDTQYF. Incomplete CDR3 DNA: TGTGCCAGCTCGCCGGGACTAGCGGGTAGCACAGATACG.

A word on this clone: The sequence runs out 3 residues before the end of the CDR3; the remainder is reconstructed from the germline J gene. This chain links TRBV6-2 or TRBV6-3 with TRBJ1-1; 9 bases line up with TRBD1. CDR1 and CDR2 from the germline V gene are MNHEY and SVGEGT. After removal of 6 bases from V and 5 bases from J, the junction contained 13 bases not matched to a gene. The CDR3 runs 16 residues. Partial CDR3 DNA: TGTGCCAGCAGACCCACAGGGGGCGGAAGGGGTACTGAA. Translating it yields CASRPTGGGRGTE. The whole CDR3 protein is CASRPTGGGRGTEAFF.

Concerning this clone itself: Sequencing ends 3 residues short of the CDR3 end; the germline J gene provides the rest. V usage is TRBV2 and J usage is TRBJ2-7, with D possibly being TRBD1 (5 bases). Trimming shortened V by 7 bases and J by 5 bases, and 18 bases separated the two germline ends. This CDR3 has 14 amino acids. Germline assignment: CDR1 SNHLY and CDR2 FYNNEI. CDR3 DNA (partial): TGTGCCAGCACTCAAAGGGGCCAGTCCCACGAG. It yields the protein CASTQRGQSHE. The whole CDR3 sequence is CASTQRGQSHEQYF.

Concerning this clone: With the read ending 3 residues before the CDR3 end, the germline J gene is used to fill in that end. V usage is TRBV20-1 and J usage is TRBJ2-7, with 7 positions matching TRBD1. Germline values: CDR1 DFQATT, CDR2 SNEGSKA (reference sequence). This CDR3 is 11 amino acids long. The trim removed 6 bases at V and 6 bases at J, leaving 5 bases unmatched. CDR3 loop: CSAPRGFEQYF. The CDR3 DNA, read in part, is TGCAGTGCACCCAGGGGGTTCGAG.

Remarks on this clone: The observed sequence ends 3 residues before the CDR3 terminus, with the missing tail filled in from the germline J gene. This sequence joins TRBV19 and TRBJ1-2; D is unresolved. CDR1 is LNHDA and CDR2 is SQIVND in the germline V gene (reference sequence). Deletions cut 4 bases from V and 4 bases from J, with 13 bases between. This CDR3 is built from 14 residues. The DNA read from the CDR3 is TGTGCCAGTAGTACCAGTGAGTACAGCTATGGC. Amino acids: CASSTSEYSYG. The full CDR3 protein reads CASSTSEYSYGYTF.

As concerns this clone: With the read ending 3 residues before the CDR3 end, the germline J gene is used to fill in that end. This rearrangement joins TRBV7-2 to TRBJ2-1; 10 bases are a match to TRBD1. Losses at the gene ends were 4 bases for V and 6 bases for J; bases not matched to a gene: 3. Looked up from germline, CDR1 is SGHTA and CDR2 is FQGNSA. The CDR3 extends over 14 amino acids. CDR3 DNA (partial): TGTGCCAGCAGCTACGGACAGGGGGTCAATGAG. Amino acids: CASSYGQGVNE. From start to end, the CDR3 is CASSYGQGVNEQFF. Full variable domain (outside the CDR3, taken from reference TRBV7-2 and TRBJ2-1): GAGVSQSPSNKVTEKGKDVELRCDPISGHTALYWYRQSLGQGLEFLIYFQGNSAPDKSGLPSDRFSAERTGGSVSTLTIQRTQQEDSAVYLCASSYGQGVNEQFFGPGTRLTVL.

CDR3 residues: CSASDRGLKETQYF. Incomplete CDR3 DNA: TGCAGTGCTTCCGACAGGGGGCTTAAAGAGACC. The rearrangement joins TRBV20-1 to TRBJ2-5, with 10 bases that match TRBD1. Coverage ceases 3 residues before the CDR3 finishes, and the germline J gene fills in the end. The V and J ends lost 5 bases and 3 bases, in that order; junction bases with no gene match: 6. Germline V gene sequence: CDR1 DFQATT, CDR2 SNEGSKA (reference sequence). CDR3 length: 14 residues.

With respect to this clone: The sequenced fragment ends 3 residues before the CDR3 boundary, so the rest is inferred from the germline J gene. This sequence joins TRBV19 and TRBJ1-2; D gene ambiguous. Trimming shortened V by 3 bases and J by 4 bases, and 12 bases separated the two germline ends. The CDR3 is 14 residues long. The germline CDR1 and CDR2 sequences are LNHDA and SQIVND (reference sequence). The CDR3 protein is CASSITSGIYGYTF. CDR3 bases read: TGTGCCAGTAGTATTACATCGGGGATCTATGGC.